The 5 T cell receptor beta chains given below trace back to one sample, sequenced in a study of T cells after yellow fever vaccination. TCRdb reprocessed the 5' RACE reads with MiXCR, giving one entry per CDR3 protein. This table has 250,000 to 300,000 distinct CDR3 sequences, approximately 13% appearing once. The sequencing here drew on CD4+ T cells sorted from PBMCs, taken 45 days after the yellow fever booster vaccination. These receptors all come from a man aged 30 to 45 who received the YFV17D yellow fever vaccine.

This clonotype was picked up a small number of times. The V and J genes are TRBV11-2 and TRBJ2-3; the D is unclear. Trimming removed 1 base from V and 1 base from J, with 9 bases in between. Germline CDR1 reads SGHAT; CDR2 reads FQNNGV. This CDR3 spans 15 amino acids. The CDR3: CASSLAPTGTDTQYF. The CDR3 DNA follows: TGTGCCAGCAGCTTAGCCCCTACGGGCACAGATACGCAGTATTTT. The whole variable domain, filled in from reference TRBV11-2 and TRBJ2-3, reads EAGVAQSPRYKIIEKRQSVAFWCNPISGHATLYWYQQILGQGPKLLIQFQNNGVVDDSQLPKDRFSAERLKGVDSTLKIQPAKLEDSAVYLCASSLAPTGTDTQYFGPGTRLTVL.

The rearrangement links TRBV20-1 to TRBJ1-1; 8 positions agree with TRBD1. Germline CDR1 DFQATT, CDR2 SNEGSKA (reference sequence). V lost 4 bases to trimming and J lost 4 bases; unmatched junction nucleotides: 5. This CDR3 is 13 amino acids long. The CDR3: CSANRQGPTEAFF. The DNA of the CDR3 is TGCAGTGCTAACAGACAGGGGCCCACTGAAGCTTTCTTT.

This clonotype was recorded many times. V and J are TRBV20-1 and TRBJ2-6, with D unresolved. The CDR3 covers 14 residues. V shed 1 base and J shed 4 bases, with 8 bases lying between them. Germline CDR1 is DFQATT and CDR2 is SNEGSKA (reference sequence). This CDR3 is CSARVSSGANVLTF. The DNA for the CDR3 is TGCAGTGCTAGAGTGTCTTCCGGGGCCAACGTCCTGACTTTC.

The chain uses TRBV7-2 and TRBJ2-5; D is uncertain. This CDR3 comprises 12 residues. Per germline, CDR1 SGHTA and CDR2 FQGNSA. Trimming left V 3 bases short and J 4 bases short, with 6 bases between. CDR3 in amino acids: CASSFPVETQYF. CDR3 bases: TGTGCCAGCAGCTTCCCAGTAGAGACCCAGTACTTC.

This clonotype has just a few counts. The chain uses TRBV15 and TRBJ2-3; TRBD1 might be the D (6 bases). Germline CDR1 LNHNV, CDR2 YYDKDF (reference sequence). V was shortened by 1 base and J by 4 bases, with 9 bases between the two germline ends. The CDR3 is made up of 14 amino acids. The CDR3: CATSRAPGADTQYF. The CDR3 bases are TGTGCCACCAGCAGAGCTCCAGGGGCAGATACGCAGTATTTT.